This record covers a single T cell receptor (beta chain). Its cognate antigen is unknown. The authors sorted naive CD8 T cells as CD8+CD4-CCR7+CD45RA+. These data originate in a study of molecular identifiers for immune sequencing clone quantification. Study-wide points: Jurkat TCR RNA that was spiked in from one cell was reportedly detectable among one million naive cells. Over 97% of CMV-specific effector molecules, but under 1% of naive ones, were in clones above 20 copies.

Germline CDR1 is LGHDT and CDR2 is YNNKEL (reference sequence). The V gene end was trimmed by 1 base and the J gene end by 0 bases; junction bases not matched to a gene: 9. This CDR3 is built from 19 residues. TCR libraries were built in bulk with a published protocol and specific TCR primers. TCRdb ran MiXCR on the PCR reads and lists one entry per CDR3 protein. The table lists about 640,000 distinct CDR3 sequences, roughly 21% of them singletons. This TCR was sampled from a human donor in good health. Some libraries in this study had Jurkat cell RNA spiked in. V and J are TRBV3-1 and TRBJ2-1; 10 bases fit TRBD2. What was sequenced was naive CD8+ T cells from blood, with Jurkat cell RNA spiked in. Subset here: FACS-sorted CD8+CD4-CCR7+CD45RA+ naive T cells. The DNA for the CDR3 is TGTGCCAGCAGCCAAGGGGCTAGCGGGGGACTGAGCTCCTACAATGAGCAGTTCTTC. Amino acid sequence: CASSQGASGGLSSYNEQFF.